This passage covers 5 T cell receptor beta chains from one sample sequenced in a study of blood T cell repertoires in COVID-19. This table comes from immunoSEQ multiplex PCR, and its TCRdb copy is limited to in-frame clones, with some not included. The table lists 250,000 to 400,000 clones, around 90% of them singletons. Sequencing input: peripheral blood. The receptor source for this set is a young woman with COVID-19, enrolled during active disease.

The V call is TRBV5-1, the J call TRBJ1-1; no clear D gene. Per germline, CDR1 SGHRS and CDR2 YFSETQ. The CDR3 runs 13 residues. Trimming took off 5 bases at V and 0 bases at J, with 8 bases between the two ends. The CDR3 coding sequence is TGCGCCAGCAGTAGGGAGTTGAACACTGAAGCTTTCTTT. This translates into CASSRELNTEAFF.

This chain links TRBV27 with TRBJ1-5; D is uncertain. The germline V gene has CDR1 MNHEY and CDR2 SMNVEV (reference sequence). Trimming removed 6 bases at V and 6 bases at J, with 9 bases between. This CDR3 contains 12 residues. The CDR3 sequence: CASSPRGQPQHF. DNA of the CDR3: TGTGCCAGCAGCCCGCGGGGTCAGCCCCAGCATTTT.

The chain couples TRBV29-1 to TRBJ1-2; 9 bases map to TRBD1. In germline, CDR1 is SQVTM, CDR2 ANQGSEA. CDR3 size: 15 residues. Germline trimming cut 1 base from V and 6 bases from J; bases unmatched to any gene: 9. CDR3 loop: CSVEVTTGGGHGYTF. CDR3 coding DNA: TGCAGCGTTGAAGTCACGACAGGGGGTGGTCATGGCTACACCTTC.

J is TRBJ1-1 and V is TRBV7-9; D is unclear. V was clipped by 5 bases and J by 5 bases, with 9 bases between them. This CDR3 has 12 residues. CDR1 and CDR2 from the germline V gene are SEHNR and FQNEAQ (reference sequence). The CDR3 bases are TGTGCCAGCAGCCACCCCGGGACTGAAGCTTTCTTT. Translation: CASSHPGTEAFF.

The V and J genes are TRBV19 and TRBJ2-1, with TRBD2 as a possible D gene (6 bases). Trimming took off 8 bases at V and 6 bases at J, with 17 bases between the two ends. Germline V lookup: CDR1 LNHDA, CDR2 SQIVND (reference sequence). The CDR3 is 14 residues long. In DNA form, the CDR3 reads TGTGCCAGTCGAAGGAGTTCGGGAGTCAATGAGCAGTTCTTC. Its translation: CASRRSSGVNEQFF.